This TCR beta chain originates from a study of T cell repertoires in cytomegalovirus infection. Overall study context: Public TCR beta signatures were indicative of both CMV infection and a matching HLA type. Study-level results: The ex vivo response was dominated by HLA-C-restricted CMV-specific TCR beta clonotypes.

TCRdb recomputed calls from the reads with MiXCR, one row per CDR3 protein. This table has 450,000 to 650,000 distinct CDR3 sequences, about 26% appearing once. The CDR3 length is 14 residues. V gave up 8 bases and J gave up 4 bases; unmatched junction bases: 8. Germline assignment: CDR1 MNHEY and CDR2 SVGEGT. This clonotype came up once. Its target is unknown. This TCR came from a human donor in good health (CMV status not recorded). Some clones in this sample may be carry-over from other donors' samples. This chain joins TRBV6-2 or TRBV6-3 and TRBJ2-1; 7 positions agree with TRBD2. Sequences were obtained from PBMCs. This CDR3 reads CASSGGLTYNEQFF. The CDR3 DNA follows: TGTGCCAGCTCCGGGGGACTAACATACAATGAGCAGTTCTTC.